This is a list of T cell receptor beta chains from one sample in a study of shared clonotypes between healthy human individuals. Produced via immunoSEQ multiplex PCR; TCRdb's table is partial and in-frame only. This sample has hundreds of thousands of clones; 75% to 85% occur once, and the top ten carry 10% to 15%. Input material: PBMCs. These receptors originate from a middle-aged woman in good health. Some clones in this sample may be carry-over from other donors' samples. Both conserved end residues are part of each CDR3. A D gene is named only where the DNA matches it firmly. A row's size may be missing; if present it is once, few, many or a size class.

V	D	J	length	size	CDR3	DNA
TRBV11-1	NA	TRBJ2-7	13	NA	CASSRGGFNEQYF	TGTGCCAGCAGCCGAGGGGGTTTCAACGAGCAGTACTTC
TRBV27	NA	TRBJ1-2	14	many	CASTRAGRDYGYTF	TGTGCCAGCACTAGAGCAGGTCGGGACTATGGCTACACCTTC
TRBV18	NA	TRBJ1-1	14	NA	CASSQSEISLIAFF	TGTGCCAGCTCACAATCCGAGATCAGTCTTATCGCTTTCTTT
TRBV6-1	NA	TRBJ1-1	15	NA	CASSEAPDVNTEAFF	TGTGCCAGCAGTGAAGCGCCCGACGTGAACACTGAAGCTTTCTTT
TRBV4-3	NA	TRBJ2-3	16	NA	CASSQDPQGIRDTQYF	TGCGCCAGCAGCCAAGATCCCCAGGGTATCCGAGATACGCAGTATTTT
TRBV6-6	TRBD2	TRBJ2-7	16	NA	CASSYGSSGLEYEQYF	TGTGCCAGCAGTTACGGGTCTAGCGGGTTAGAGTACGAGCAGTACTTC
TRBV6-6	NA	TRBJ2-7	12	NA	CASSFGVYEQYF	TGTGCCAGCAGTTTTGGAGTTTACGAGCAGTACTTC
TRBV5-6	NA	TRBJ1-1	12	NA	CASSLESTEAFF	TGTGCCAGCAGCCTAGAGAGCACTGAAGCTTTCTTT
TRBV27	NA	TRBJ2-2	14	NA	CASNKGQNTGELFF	TGTGCCAGCAATAAGGGACAGAACACCGGGGAGCTGTTTTTT
TRBV14	TRBD2	TRBJ2-5	14	once	CASGLAGGWETQYF	TGTGCCAGCGGACTAGCGGGAGGATGGGAGACCCAGTACTTC
TRBV4-1	NA	TRBJ1-2	14	NA	CASSQDPQTYGYTF	TGCGCCAGCAGCCAAGATCCACAGACCTATGGCTACACCTTC
TRBV28	NA	TRBJ2-5	13	NA	CASRVEYQETQYF	TGTGCCAGCAGGGTAGAGTACCAAGAGACCCAGTACTTC
TRBV6-6	TRBD2	TRBJ2-1	15	NA	CASSPSGRARAEQFF	TGTGCCAGCAGTCCTAGCGGGAGGGCCAGGGCTGAGCAGTTCTTC
TRBV2	NA	TRBJ2-3	14	NA	CASRLAAGTDTQYF	TGTGCCAGCAGACTTGCCGCAGGCACAGATACGCAGTATTTT
TRBV5-1	NA	TRBJ2-5	14	NA	CASSLESLQGTQYF	TGCGCCAGCAGCTTGGAATCGCTACAAGGGACCCAGTACTTC
TRBV4-3	NA	TRBJ2-3	12	NA	CASSHTTDTQYF	TGCGCCAGCAGCCATACCACAGATACGCAGTATTTT
TRBV4-2	TRBD2	TRBJ2-1	17	NA	CASSQDRGSGSYNEQFF	TGTGCCAGCAGCCAAGATCGGGGTAGCGGGAGTTACAATGAGCAGTTCTTC
TRBV7-2	NA	TRBJ1-4	15	many	CASSRTVGANEKLFF	TGTGCCAGCAGTCGGACAGTGGGGGCTAATGAAAAACTGTTTTTT
TRBV4-3	TRBD2	TRBJ2-3	20	NA	CASSQRSTGLAGDGTDTQYF	TGCGCCAGCAGCCAAAGATCCACGGGACTAGCGGGAGACGGGACAGATACGCAGTATTTT
TRBV6-4	NA	TRBJ1-5	15	NA	CASRPQGNSNQPQHF	TGTGCCAGCAGACCACAGGGAAATAGCAATCAGCCCCAGCATTTT
TRBV5-8	NA	TRBJ2-5	16	NA	CASSLEGRSGMETQYF	TGTGCCAGCAGCTTGGAGGGGAGGTCTGGGATGGAGACCCAGTACTTC
TRBV7-3	NA	TRBJ1-2	13	NA	CASSPTREGGYTF	TGTGCCAGCAGCCCGACAAGGGAGGGTGGCTACACCTTC
TRBV7-9	NA	TRBJ1-1	13	NA	CASSLDRKDGAFF	TGTGCCAGCAGCTTAGATCGCAAAGACGGCGCTTTCTTT
TRBV2	NA	TRBJ1-5	15	NA	CASSPEGGGNQPQHF	TGTGCCAGCAGTCCCGAGGGGGGGGGCAATCAGCCCCAGCATTTT
TRBV7-9	TRBD2	TRBJ2-1	12	NA	CASSQTSGEQFF	TGTGCCAGCAGCCAAACTAGCGGTGAGCAGTTCTTC
TRBV4-1	NA	TRBJ1-5	13	NA	CASSHDRNQPQHF	TGCGCCAGCAGCCACGACAGAAATCAGCCCCAGCATTTT
TRBV20-1	NA	TRBJ2-3	11	NA	CSAERTDTQYF	TGCAGTGCTGAGCGCACAGATACGCAGTATTTT
TRBV5-6	TRBD2	TRBJ2-5	15	NA	CASSLGLAGGETQYF	TGTGCCAGCAGCTTGGGACTAGCGGGAGGAGAGACCCAGTACTTC
TRBV18	TRBD2	TRBJ2-7	13	NA	CASSPTRESEQYF	TGTGCCAGCTCACCAACGCGGGAGAGCGAGCAGTACTTC
TRBV6-1	TRBD1	TRBJ1-4	14	NA	CASSDGTAYEKLFF	TGTGCCAGCAGTGATGGGACAGCTTATGAAAAACTGTTTTTT
TRBV9	TRBD1	TRBJ2-1	15	NA	CASSVAGTAYNEQFF	TGTGCCAGCAGCGTAGCTGGGACAGCCTACAATGAGCAGTTCTTC
TRBV28	NA	TRBJ2-7	14	NA	CASSTWVSSYEQYF	TGTGCCAGCAGTACCTGGGTATCCTCCTACGAGCAGTACTTC
TRBV28	NA	TRBJ2-2	13	NA	CASSFLHPGELFF	TGTGCCAGCAGTTTTCTCCACCCCGGGGAGCTGTTTTTT
TRBV7-8	NA	TRBJ2-1	13	once	CASSLTGSNEQFF	TGTGCCAGCAGCTTAACCGGGAGCAATGAGCAGTTCTTC
TRBV5-1	NA	TRBJ2-1	13	NA	CASSPGGGFPQFF	TGCGCCAGCAGCCCGGGCGGGGGCTTCCCACAGTTCTTC
TRBV27	NA	TRBJ2-6	15	NA	CASALRGPGANVLTF	TGTGCCAGCGCATTGCGAGGGCCTGGGGCCAACGTCCTGACTTTC
TRBV5-1	TRBD1	TRBJ2-3	14	few	CASSPGTGANTQYF	TGCGCCAGCAGCCCCGGGACAGGGGCGAATACGCAGTATTTT
TRBV19	TRBD1	TRBJ2-5	14	NA	CASSTTGGQETQYF	TGTGCCAGTAGCACTACAGGGGGACAAGAGACCCAATACTTC
TRBV28	NA	TRBJ2-7	15	NA	CASSSPSLHIYEQYF	TGTGCCAGCAGTTCCCCTAGCCTCCATATTTACGAGCAGTACTTC
TRBV6-1	NA	TRBJ1-4	15	NA	CASSDPPRANEKLFF	TGTGCCAGCAGTGATCCACCGCGGGCTAATGAAAAACTGTTTTTT
TRBV2	NA	TRBJ1-2	14	NA	CASSSDSSLYGYTF	TGTGCCAGCAGTTCTGACAGTTCCCTCTATGGCTACACCTTC
TRBV7-6	NA	TRBJ2-2	15	NA	CASSTGLPNTGELFF	TGTGCCAGCAGCACCGGACTACCGAACACCGGGGAGCTGTTTTTT